This T cell receptor beta chain was profiled in a study of T cell responses to AZD1222 COVID-19 vaccine. Measured with immunoSEQ multiplex PCR; TCRdb has only the in-frame clones, and not every one. This table holds 95,000 to 100,000 clones, nearly 90% found once. In germline, CDR1 is SGHKS, CDR2 YYEKEE (reference sequence). Unmatched junction bases numbered 8, after V lost 5 bases and J lost 8 bases. This CDR3 contains 13 residues. The sequenced sample was peripheral blood, obtained on day 0 of AZD1222 vaccination. This TCR came from an adult in good health. The chain has TRBV5-5 and TRBJ2-3; 7 bases align to TRBD2. CDR3 loop: CASSLAGEGTQYF. In DNA form, the CDR3 reads TGTGCCAGCAGTCTGGCTGGGGAGGGTACGCAGTATTTT.